One sample yielded the 19 T cell receptor beta chains listed below, sequenced in a study of blood T cell repertoires in COVID-19 (dated by TCRdb to between 2020 and 2021). Library creation used the immunoSEQ multiplex PCR assay. The immuneACCESS repertoire file appears here via TCRdb, limited to in-frame rearrangements. These files lack a portion of the clones; in checked studies, under half of the deficit traces to unresolved V genes, and the cause of the others is not known. The sample has 180,000 or so clones on record, roughly 88% of them singletons. Of the sample, roughly 3.5% falls within the top ten clones. Sequenced material: peripheral blood. These receptors were taken from a man aged 60-69 years with acute or convalescent COVID-19.

The chain is built from TRBV23-1 and TRBJ1-4; maybe TRBD1 (5 bases). TRBV23-1 is designated an ORF whose function remains uncertain. The CDR3 runs to 15 residues. Trimming took off 2 bases at V and 2 bases at J, with 9 bases between the two ends. Written as DNA, the CDR3 is TGCGCCAGCAGTCAAAGCCAGGGCACTAATGAAAAACTGTTTTTT. Its protein is CASSQSQGTNEKLFF.

Only one count was recorded for this clone. The chain combines TRBV18 with TRBJ2-7; tentative D call: TRBD2 (6 bases). Germline V gene sequence: CDR1 KGHSH, CDR2 LQKENI. The CDR3 length is 14 residues. The V end was cut by 2 bases, the J end by 2 bases, with 10 bases between. CDR3 protein: CASSPALAAYEQYF. CDR3 nucleotides: TGTGCCAGCTCACCAGCACTAGCAGCCTACGAGCAGTACTTC.

The V gene is TRBV4-3, the J gene TRBJ2-1; 12 positions match TRBD2. The germline CDR1 and CDR2 sequences are LGHNA and YSLEER. This CDR3 region has 16 residues. Germline trimming cut 0 bases from V and 7 bases from J; bases unmatched to any gene: 4. Written as DNA, the CDR3 is TGCGCCAGCAGCCAAGAGACTAGCGGGAGAGGGAATGAGCAGTTCTTC. As protein: CASSQETSGRGNEQFF.

The chain recombines TRBV19 with TRBJ1-2; no definite D call. This CDR3 is 15 amino acids long. V lost 6 bases and J 2 bases, leaving 16 bases between the germline ends. Germline values: CDR1 LNHDA, CDR2 SQIVND (reference sequence). The CDR3 DNA follows: TGTGCCAGTAGGTCTCTGGAGACGACCAACTATGGCTACACCTTC. Its protein product is CASRSLETTNYGYTF.

The rearrangement links TRBV5-5 to TRBJ2-7; tentative D call: TRBD1 (6 bases). V gave up 0 bases and J gave up 6 bases, with 13 bases separating them. The V gene's germline CDR1 is SGHKS and CDR2 YYEKEE (reference sequence). The CDR3 spans 14 residues. CDR3 sequence reads: CASSLGQEASEQYF. The CDR3 DNA is TGTGCCAGCAGCTTGGGACAGGAGGCGTCCGAGCAGTACTTC.

To note about this clone: Other DNA variants within this sample encode the same CDR3. The chain has TRBV19 and TRBJ2-7; 9 positions match TRBD1. Germline CDR1 reads LNHDA; CDR2 reads SQIVND (reference sequence). The CDR3 is 14 residues long. V shed 5 bases and J 6 bases; nucleotides not matched to a gene: 8. The CDR3: CASSPGQGSGEQYF. In DNA form, the CDR3 reads TGTGCCAGTAGTCCGGGACAGGGTTCCGGCGAGCAGTACTTC.

This clone came up a few times. The CDR3 sequence is CASSRGLAGGENEQFF. DNA for the CDR3: TGTGCCAGCAGCAGAGGACTAGCGGGAGGTGAAAATGAGCAGTTCTTC. The chain is built from TRBV7-2 and TRBJ2-1; 14 nucleotides agree with TRBD2. This CDR3 is 16 amino acids long. Germline V lookup: CDR1 SGHTA, CDR2 FQGNSA. V trimming: 5 bases; J trimming: 7 bases; junction bases outside the gene matches: 7.

CDR3 amino acids: CASSSIARTGLYEQYF. The CDR3 DNA follows: TGTGCCAGCAGTTCGATAGCCAGGACAGGGCTCTACGAGCAGTACTTC. This chain uses TRBV27 with TRBJ2-7; 8 bases fit TRBD1. This CDR3 is built from 16 residues. Germline lookup yields CDR1 MNHEY and CDR2 SMNVEV (reference sequence). V shed 4 bases and J 3 bases; nucleotides not matched to a gene: 11.

The table lists this clone with a few counts. The chain combines TRBV11-2 with TRBJ2-2; 8 bases map to TRBD1. With 4 bases clipped from V and 8 bases from J, the junction kept 6 bases outside the gene matches. The germline CDR1 and CDR2 sequences are SGHAT and FQNNGV. The CDR3 loop spans 14 amino acids. The CDR3 coding sequence is TGTGCCAGCAGCTGGAAGACAGGGGTGGGGGAGCTGTTTTTT. This translates into CASSWKTGVGELFF.

This rearrangement joins TRBV24-1 to TRBJ2-1; maybe TRBD2 (5 bases). Trimming removed 10 bases at V and 9 bases at J, with 24 bases between. Germline V gene sequence: CDR1 KGHDR, CDR2 SFDVKD. This CDR3 is built from 15 residues. The CDR3 protein is CATFYLEARLCEQFF. The CDR3 DNA sequence: TGTGCCACATTTTACCTGGAGGCTCGACTCTGTGAGCAGTTCTTC.

The chain combines TRBV2 with TRBJ2-4; 9 bases agree with TRBD2. Losses at the gene ends were 3 bases for V and 0 bases for J; bases not matched to a gene: 9. The CDR3 sequence is 18 residues long. The germline V gene encodes CDR1 SNHLY and CDR2 FYNNEI. The CDR3 is CASSDWAGGYLAKNIQYF. CDR3 DNA: TGTGCCAGCAGTGATTGGGCGGGAGGGTACCTAGCCAAAAACATTCAGTACTTC.

The V gene is TRBV6-5, the J gene TRBJ1-6, with D unresolved. This CDR3 has 13 amino acids. Germline assignment: CDR1 MNHEY and CDR2 SVGAGI. V was clipped by 10 bases and J by 8 bases, with 15 bases between them. CDR3 sequence reads: CATGRSEDSPLHF. The CDR3 DNA reads as TGTGCCACCGGTCGGTCTGAGGATTCACCCCTCCACTTT.

This clone was observed a single time. This chain links TRBV6-2 or TRBV6-3 with TRBJ2-2; TRBD1 matches at 9 bases. The germline CDR1 and CDR2 sequences are MNHEY and SVGEGT. The J segment lost 3 bases and the V segment lost 4 bases, leaving 9 bases of the junction unmatched. The CDR3 sequence is 17 residues long. CDR3 loop: CASSFGTGKGYTGELFF. CDR3 DNA: TGTGCCAGCAGTTTCGGGACAGGGAAGGGTTACACCGGGGAGCTGTTTTTT.

V gene TRBV7-8 combines with J gene TRBJ1-5, with D possibly TRBD1 on 6 matching bases. The germline gives CDR1 SGHVS, CDR2 FQNEAQ. The length of the CDR3 is 15 residues. Trimming removed 2 bases from V and 0 bases from J, with 8 bases in between. Written as DNA, the CDR3 is TGTGCCAGCAGCTTACGGGGGGCTAGCAATCAGCCCCAGCATTTT. Its translation is CASSLRGASNQPQHF.

This clone was detected only a few times. CDR3: CASSFGTGTGSHEQYF. The DNA of the CDR3 is TGCGCCAGCAGCTTCGGTACCGGGACAGGGAGCCACGAGCAGTACTTC. The chain carries TRBV5-1 and TRBJ2-7; TRBD1 matches at 9 bases. Looked up from germline, CDR1 is SGHRS and CDR2 is YFSETQ. J was trimmed by 5 bases and V by 2 bases; bases with no gene match: 11. The CDR3 extends over 16 amino acids.

This clone was detected once. V usage is TRBV2 and J usage is TRBJ2-3; D possibly corresponds to TRBD1 (5 bases). Germline CDR1 and CDR2: SNHLY and FYNNEI. Trimming shortened V by 2 bases and J by 2 bases, and 8 bases separated the two germline ends. The length of the CDR3 is 14 residues. As DNA, the CDR3 is TGTGCCAGCAGTGAATCAGGGTTCACAGATACGCAGTATTTT. This codes for CASSESGFTDTQYF.

The J gene is TRBJ2-7, the V gene TRBV2; 8 nucleotides align to TRBD1. V trimming: 6 bases; J trimming: 5 bases; junction bases outside the gene matches: 6. The CDR3 runs 13 residues. CDR1 is SNHLY and CDR2 is FYNNEI in the germline V gene. The CDR3, as DNA: TGTGCCAGCAGCCGGGACAGGCACCACGAGCAGTACTTC. Protein sequence: CASSRDRHHEQYF.

The rearrangement joins TRBV19 to TRBJ2-3, with D possibly being TRBD2 (6 bases). Trimming took 4 bases from V and 3 from J, leaving 17 bases between them. The CDR3 has 16 amino acids. Germline lookup yields CDR1 LNHDA and CDR2 SQIVND (reference sequence). The CDR3, as DNA: TGTGCCAGTAGTAATGGTTGGCGGGGAGGAACAGATACGCAGTATTTT. It yields the protein CASSNGWRGGTDTQYF.

The V gene is TRBV5-1, the J gene TRBJ2-2; D gene uncertain. Trimming shortened V by 0 bases and J by 6 bases, and 12 bases separated the two germline ends. Germline CDR1 SGHRS, CDR2 YFSETQ. There are 15 residues in the CDR3. CDR3 region: CASSLVLVVAGELFF. Here the CDR3 DNA reads TGCGCCAGCAGCTTGGTGCTAGTGGTCGCCGGGGAGCTGTTTTTT.